A selection of T cell receptor beta chains follows, all from one sample in a study of cytomegalovirus exposure and HLA in healthy donors. Sequencing was performed with immunoSEQ multiplex PCR; in TCRdb, only in-frame clones are kept and a portion is missing. The table lists approximately 110,000 clones, roughly 79% of them singletons, with around 1.2% in the top ten. The sample consisted of PBMCs. The receptors were gathered from a man aged 40-49 years in good health and CMV-seronegative. Both conserved end residues are part of each CDR3. The D gene is left open where the match is weak. A clone size is listed for some rows: how often the clone was seen (once, few, many), or a class if it is expanded.

clone_size: NA; d_call: TRBD1; v_call: TRBV5-1; j_call: TRBJ2-1; cdr3_aa: CASSSGQGIPDEQFF; cdr3_nt: TGCGCCAGCAGCTCCGGACAGGGTATTCCCGATGAGCAGTTCTTC
clone_size: NA; d_call: NA; v_call: TRBV18; j_call: TRBJ1-6; cdr3_aa: CASSPPGRAGPNSPLHF; cdr3_nt: TGTGCCAGCTCACCACCGGGGAGGGCCGGCCCCAATTCACCCCTCCACTTT
clone_size: NA; d_call: NA; v_call: TRBV7-9; j_call: TRBJ2-5; cdr3_aa: CASSSNQGLKETQYF; cdr3_nt: TGTGCCAGCAGCTCAAATCAGGGATTGAAGGAGACCCAGTACTTC
clone_size: NA; d_call: NA; v_call: TRBV6-4; j_call: TRBJ1-5; cdr3_aa: CASSLTGRDQPQHF; cdr3_nt: TGTGCCAGCAGCCTGACAGGACGGGATCAGCCCCAGCATTTT
clone_size: NA; d_call: NA; v_call: TRBV15; j_call: TRBJ2-1; cdr3_aa: CATSRDQALEQFF; cdr3_nt: TGTGCCACCAGCAGAGATCAAGCCCTTGAGCAGTTCTTC
clone_size: once; d_call: NA; v_call: TRBV11-3; j_call: TRBJ2-1; cdr3_aa: CASSPSVNEQFF; cdr3_nt: TGTGCCAGCAGCCCGAGCGTTAATGAGCAGTTCTTC
clone_size: NA; d_call: TRBD1; v_call: TRBV7-2; j_call: TRBJ1-2; cdr3_aa: CASSLGTARGYTF; cdr3_nt: TGTGCCAGCAGCCTCGGGACAGCCCGTGGCTACACCTTC
clone_size: NA; d_call: NA; v_call: TRBV6-5; j_call: TRBJ1-2; cdr3_aa: CASSYTGSYGYTF; cdr3_nt: TGTGCCAGCAGTTACACGGGGTCCTATGGCTACACCTTC
clone_size: NA; d_call: NA; v_call: TRBV14; j_call: TRBJ1-1; cdr3_aa: CASSQESYTEAFF; cdr3_nt: TGTGCCAGCAGCCAAGAGAGTTACACTGAAGCTTTCTTT
clone_size: NA; d_call: NA; v_call: TRBV15; j_call: TRBJ2-3; cdr3_aa: CATSRDGQPDTQYF; cdr3_nt: TGTGCCACCAGCAGAGATGGACAACCAGATACGCAGTATTTT
clone_size: NA; d_call: NA; v_call: TRBV7-9; j_call: TRBJ2-3; cdr3_aa: CASSLVTGVLADTQYF; cdr3_nt: TGTGCCAGCAGCCTAGTTACGGGAGTGTTAGCAGATACGCAGTATTTT
clone_size: NA; d_call: NA; v_call: TRBV2; j_call: TRBJ2-3; cdr3_aa: CASSTETQYF; cdr3_nt: TGTGCCAGCAGTACGGAGACGCAGTATTTT
clone_size: few; d_call: NA; v_call: TRBV15; j_call: TRBJ2-1; cdr3_aa: CATSSRGRGAYNEQFF; cdr3_nt: TGTGCCACCAGCAGCCGGGGGAGGGGGGCCTACAATGAGCAGTTCTTC
clone_size: few; d_call: TRBD1; v_call: TRBV28; j_call: TRBJ2-7; cdr3_aa: CASRRGGTGAEQYF; cdr3_nt: TGTGCCAGCAGGAGGGGGGGGACAGGGGCCGAGCAGTACTTC
clone_size: NA; d_call: TRBD2; v_call: TRBV9; j_call: TRBJ2-1; cdr3_aa: CASSGLADYNEQFF; cdr3_nt: TGTGCCAGCTCGGGACTAGCAGACTACAATGAGCAGTTCTTC
clone_size: NA; d_call: TRBD2; v_call: TRBV2; j_call: TRBJ2-7; cdr3_aa: CASSGGLAPYEQYF; cdr3_nt: TGTGCCAGCAGTGGTGGACTAGCGCCTTACGAGCAGTACTTC
clone_size: NA; d_call: TRBD1; v_call: TRBV19; j_call: TRBJ2-7; cdr3_aa: CASSSGTGVSYEQYF; cdr3_nt: TGTGCCAGTAGTTCTGGGACAGGGGTTTCCTACGAGCAGTACTTC
clone_size: NA; d_call: NA; v_call: TRBV7-9; j_call: TRBJ2-6; cdr3_aa: CASSETESGANVLTF; cdr3_nt: TGTGCCAGCAGCGAAACAGAATCTGGGGCCAACGTCCTGACTTTC
clone_size: NA; d_call: TRBD1; v_call: TRBV27; j_call: TRBJ2-7; cdr3_aa: CASSFRGQGNHEQYF; cdr3_nt: TGTGCCAGCAGTTTTCGGGGACAGGGTAACCACGAGCAGTACTTC
clone_size: NA; d_call: TRBD1; v_call: TRBV5-1; j_call: TRBJ2-7; cdr3_aa: CASSYTGTGGYEQYF; cdr3_nt: TGCGCCAGCAGTTATACCGGGACAGGGGGCTACGAGCAGTACTTC
clone_size: NA; d_call: NA; v_call: TRBV6-1; j_call: TRBJ2-5; cdr3_aa: CASSPGLFLQETQYF; cdr3_nt: TGTGCCAGCAGTCCTGGACTCTTTCTACAAGAGACCCAGTACTTC
clone_size: NA; d_call: TRBD2; v_call: TRBV6-5; j_call: TRBJ2-5; cdr3_aa: CASSYVASGRETQYF; cdr3_nt: TGTGCCAGCAGTTACGTCGCTAGCGGGAGAGAGACCCAGTACTTC
clone_size: once; d_call: NA; v_call: TRBV11-3; j_call: TRBJ2-7; cdr3_aa: CASRRVSSYEQYF; cdr3_nt: TGTGCCAGCAGGAGGGTCTCGTCCTACGAGCAGTACTTC
clone_size: NA; d_call: TRBD2; v_call: TRBV9; j_call: TRBJ2-1; cdr3_aa: CASSVRLAGHNEQFF; cdr3_nt: TGTGCCAGCAGCGTACGGCTAGCGGGGCACAATGAGCAGTTCTTC
clone_size: NA; d_call: NA; v_call: TRBV19; j_call: TRBJ1-2; cdr3_aa: CASSIGGGSYGYTF; cdr3_nt: TGTGCCAGTAGTATTGGGGGAGGCAGCTATGGCTACACCTTC
clone_size: few; d_call: TRBD1; v_call: TRBV11-2; j_call: TRBJ1-2; cdr3_aa: CASSRTGGPANYGYTF; cdr3_nt: TGTGCCAGCAGCCGTACAGGGGGCCCTGCTAACTATGGCTACACCTTC
clone_size: NA; d_call: TRBD1; v_call: TRBV9; j_call: TRBJ1-5; cdr3_aa: CASSVDGTADQPQHF; cdr3_nt: TGTGCCAGCAGCGTAGATGGGACAGCTGATCAGCCCCAGCATTTT
clone_size: NA; d_call: TRBD2; v_call: TRBV5-1; j_call: TRBJ2-7; cdr3_aa: CASSLAGGPSYEQYF; cdr3_nt: TGCGCCAGCAGCTTGGCGGGGGGTCCCTCCTACGAGCAGTACTTC
clone_size: NA; d_call: NA; v_call: TRBV19; j_call: TRBJ2-4; cdr3_aa: CASKGTTLAKNIQYF; cdr3_nt: TGTGCCAGTAAAGGGACAACACTAGCCAAAAACATTCAGTACTTC
clone_size: few; d_call: NA; v_call: TRBV28; j_call: TRBJ1-1; cdr3_aa: CASSLFSPRGMNTEAFF; cdr3_nt: TGTGCCAGCAGTTTATTCTCCCCCAGGGGAATGAACACTGAAGCTTTCTTT
clone_size: NA; d_call: TRBD1; v_call: TRBV6-5; j_call: TRBJ1-5; cdr3_aa: CASSSRDRGIQPQHF; cdr3_nt: TGTGCCAGCAGTTCCCGGGACAGGGGGATTCAGCCCCAGCATTTT
clone_size: NA; d_call: NA; v_call: TRBV11-2; j_call: TRBJ2-3; cdr3_aa: CASSSLGGDEDTQYF; cdr3_nt: TGTGCCAGCAGCTCCCTAGGGGGAGACGAAGATACGCAGTATTTT
clone_size: NA; d_call: NA; v_call: TRBV19; j_call: TRBJ2-2; cdr3_aa: CATRLLFAGELFF; cdr3_nt: TGTGCCACCCGACTCCTGTTCGCCGGGGAGCTGTTTTTT
clone_size: NA; d_call: NA; v_call: TRBV7-3; j_call: TRBJ1-1; cdr3_aa: CASSAYQGNTEAFF; cdr3_nt: TGTGCCAGCAGCGCCTATCAGGGGAACACTGAAGCTTTCTTT
clone_size: NA; d_call: NA; v_call: TRBV19; j_call: TRBJ2-1; cdr3_aa: CASSIAGGLVEQFF; cdr3_nt: TGTGCCAGTAGTATAGCAGGGGGACTAGTCGAGCAGTTCTTC
clone_size: NA; d_call: TRBD2; v_call: TRBV6-5; j_call: TRBJ2-7; cdr3_aa: CASSYRGLAGGPEQYF; cdr3_nt: TGTGCCAGCAGTTACCGTGGACTAGCGGGAGGGCCCGAGCAGTACTTC
clone_size: NA; d_call: NA; v_call: TRBV25-1; j_call: TRBJ2-7; cdr3_aa: CASTSQSGVGEQYF; cdr3_nt: TGTGCCAGCACCTCCCAATCGGGGGTAGGCGAGCAGTACTTC
clone_size: NA; d_call: NA; v_call: TRBV6-1; j_call: TRBJ2-7; cdr3_aa: CASSGAGIYEQYF; cdr3_nt: TGTGCCAGCAGTGGCGCAGGGATCTACGAGCAGTACTTC
clone_size: NA; d_call: TRBD1; v_call: TRBV30; j_call: TRBJ1-5; cdr3_aa: CAWSVPGTGNQPQHF; cdr3_nt: TGTGCCTGGAGTGTACCTGGGACAGGGAATCAGCCCCAGCATTTT
clone_size: few; d_call: NA; v_call: TRBV6-5; j_call: TRBJ1-2; cdr3_aa: CASSYAQNYGYTF; cdr3_nt: TGTGCCAGCAGTTACGCACAGAACTATGGCTACACCTTC
clone_size: NA; d_call: TRBD1; v_call: TRBV15; j_call: TRBJ1-1; cdr3_aa: CATSRSTGEVFF; cdr3_nt: TGTGCCACCAGCAGATCAACAGGGGAGGTTTTCTTT
clone_size: NA; d_call: NA; v_call: TRBV6-5; j_call: TRBJ1-2; cdr3_aa: CASSYSSSPGVDGYTF; cdr3_nt: TGTGCCAGCAGTTACTCGAGTAGTCCGGGAGTCGATGGCTACACCTTC
clone_size: NA; d_call: TRBD1; v_call: TRBV10-3; j_call: TRBJ1-2; cdr3_aa: CAISDSGQGDYGYTF; cdr3_nt: TGTGCCATCAGTGATTCTGGACAGGGCGACTATGGCTACACCTTC
clone_size: NA; d_call: NA; v_call: TRBV4-3; j_call: TRBJ2-5; cdr3_aa: CASSQGARQETQYF; cdr3_nt: TGCGCCAGCAGCCAAGGTGCCAGACAAGAGACCCAGTACTTC
clone_size: NA; d_call: NA; v_call: TRBV7-2; j_call: TRBJ1-4; cdr3_aa: CASSLVGQGEKLFF; cdr3_nt: TGTGCCAGCAGCTTAGTAGGGCAGGGTGAAAAACTGTTTTTT
clone_size: NA; d_call: TRBD1; v_call: TRBV7-9; j_call: TRBJ1-2; cdr3_aa: CASSLATGGAYGYTF; cdr3_nt: TGTGCCAGCAGCTTAGCGACAGGGGGAGCCTATGGCTACACCTTC
clone_size: NA; d_call: TRBD2; v_call: TRBV6-1; j_call: TRBJ2-7; cdr3_aa: CASSEAGGGSEQYF; cdr3_nt: TGTGCCAGCAGTGAAGCGGGGGGAGGGTCCGAGCAGTACTTC
clone_size: NA; d_call: NA; v_call: TRBV28; j_call: TRBJ2-7; cdr3_aa: CASSPGGPYEQYF; cdr3_nt: TGTGCCAGCAGTCCTGGGGGCCCCTACGAGCAGTACTTC